The 4 T cell receptor beta chains in this list originate from one sample, sequenced in a study of blood T cell repertoires in COVID-19. The repertoire was sequenced with immunoSEQ multiplex PCR; TCRdb's copy has only in-frame clones and lacks some. The sample gives over 150,000 clones, 65% to 80% of which show up once; roughly 12% is in the top ten. Sequencing was carried out using peripheral blood. Receptor source: a woman between 50 and 59 years old with acute or convalescent COVID-19.

The chain employs TRBV10-3 and TRBJ2-3; TRBD2 agrees at 12 bases. The CDR3 loop spans 14 amino acids. J lost 4 bases, V lost 10 bases, and 6 bases had no gene match. Germline V gene sequence: CDR1 ENHRY, CDR2 SYGVKD. The CDR3 reads CATRLAGESDTQYF. In DNA, the CDR3 is TGTGCCACCAGACTAGCGGGAGAGTCAGATACGCAGTATTTT.

This chain connects TRBV18 to TRBJ1-1; 7 nucleotides align to TRBD1. The V segment lost 1 base and the J segment 1 base; nucleotides outside the gene matches: 6. CDR1 and CDR2 from the germline V gene are KGHSH and LQKENI. The CDR3 has 16 residues. The DNA for the CDR3 is TGTGCCAGCTCACCACAGGGGGCCGGAGCGAACACTGAAGCTTTCTTT. Protein product: CASSPQGAGANTEAFF.

The genes are TRBV29-1 and TRBJ2-7, with TRBD2 as a possible D gene (5 bases). The V gene lost 4 bases and the J gene lost 2 bases, with 6 bases spanning the gap. Per the germline V gene, CDR1 is SQVTM and CDR2 is ANQGSEA. The CDR3 is 11 residues long. The CDR3: CSVAAAYEQYF. CDR3 bases: TGCAGCGTTGCAGCGGCCTACGAGCAGTACTTC.

This clone was recorded only once. The chain joins TRBV19 to TRBJ2-2; possible D gene TRBD1, 5 bases. V dropped 7 bases and J dropped 0 bases, with 12 bases sitting between them. The CDR3 runs 15 residues. Germline V gene lookup returns CDR1 LNHDA and CDR2 SQIVND (reference sequence). The CDR3 reads CASNKGLTNTGELFF. CDR3 DNA: TGTGCCAGTAATAAGGGGCTGACGAACACCGGGGAGCTGTTTTTT.